A single sample is the source of the 2 T cell receptor beta chains below, sequenced in a study of CD8 T cells in Susac syndrome. Reverse transcription of about 0.5 to 1 ug RNA used random hexamers. Each CDR3 protein gets one entry after TCRdb re-called the immunoSEQ multiplex PCR reads with MiXCR. The sample yields under 200,000 distinct CDR3 sequences, roughly 92% seen once. Sequencing was carried out using CD4+ T cells from PBMCs. These receptors originate from a human donor with Susac syndrome.

The V call is TRBV7-2, the J call TRBJ2-4; unclear D gene. The CDR3 consists of 11 residues. Trimming removed 0 bases from V and 12 bases from J, with 6 bases in between. Germline values: CDR1 SGHTA, CDR2 FQGNSA. This CDR3 is CASSLAENQYF. CDR3 sequence (DNA): TGTGCCAGCAGCTTAGCGGAGAATCAGTACTTC.

This sequence joins TRBV2 and TRBJ1-6; D remains ambiguous. The CDR3 length is 14 residues. V was cut by 8 bases and J by 6 bases, with 14 bases left in between. CDR1 is SNHLY and CDR2 is FYNNEI in the germline V gene. The CDR3 here is CASLAWAGNSPLHF. In DNA form, the CDR3 reads TGTGCCAGCCTCGCCTGGGCGGGTAATTCACCCCTCCACTTT.